One sample yielded the 27 T cell receptor beta chains listed below, sequenced in a study of Graves' ophthalmopathy and Graves' hyperthyroidism. Beta-chain TCR CDR3 regions were amplified from RNA transcripts. HTBI primers primed a first-round RT-PCR, and a second-round multiplex PCR followed. TCRdb re-called the multiplex PCR reads through MiXCR, storing one row per CDR3 protein. The profile covers 600,000 to 650,000 distinct CDR3 sequences, with about 20% appearing a single time and more than 5.5% taken by the ten largest. The sequencing input was peripheral blood. All receptors come from a woman between 18 and 29 years old with stable Graves' hyperthyroidism. Some clones in this sample may be carry-over from other donors' samples.

The chain links TRBV11-2 to TRBJ2-7; D may be TRBD1 (5 bases). Trimming shortened V by 5 bases and J by 3 bases, and 14 bases separated the two germline ends. The CDR3 sequence is 14 residues long. Looked up from germline, CDR1 is SGHAT and CDR2 is FQNNGV. The CDR3: CASSPITGYYEQYF. The CDR3, as DNA: TGTGCCAGCAGCCCGATAACAGGTTACTACGAGCAGTACTTC.

This clonotype has a count of ten or more. Just one base apart from a much larger clone, this may be a read error. The V gene is TRBV6-1, the J gene TRBJ2-7; 8 bases line up with TRBD1. The germline V gene encodes CDR1 MNHNS and CDR2 SASEGT. The V segment lost 4 bases and the J segment 0 bases; nucleotides outside the gene matches: 2. The CDR3 spans 14 residues. The CDR3 region is CASSGTGISYEQYF. In DNA form, the CDR3 reads TGTGCCAGCAGTGGGACAGGGATCTCCTACGAGCAGTACTTC.

This sequence joins TRBV6-1 and TRBJ1-2, with TRBD1 as a possible D gene (5 bases). Germline lookup yields CDR1 MNHNS and CDR2 SASEGT. Trimming removed 2 bases from V and 4 bases from J, with 14 bases in between. This CDR3 has 15 residues. CDR3 sequence: CASSEPGRRPYGYTF. The CDR3 bases are TGTGCCAGCAGTGAACCGGGACGTCGGCCCTATGGCTACACCTTC.

Many counts were recorded for this clonotype. The chain has TRBV20-1 and TRBJ1-1; the match to TRBD1 covers 8 bases. V was pared by 6 bases and J by 4 bases, with 4 bases of the junction left unmatched. CDR1 is DFQATT, CDR2 SNEGSKA, per germline (reference sequence). This CDR3 is built from 12 residues. The CDR3 region is CSAHGQGTEAFF. The CDR3 DNA sequence: TGCAGTGCCCACGGACAGGGCACTGAAGCTTTCTTT.

This clonotype was seen at least ten times. The chain couples TRBV4-2 to TRBJ2-7; 14 nucleotides align to TRBD2. The ends lost 4 bases at V and 2 bases at J; junction bases unmatched: 16. Germline lookup yields CDR1 LGHNA and CDR2 YNFKEQ. The CDR3 spans 20 residues. The CDR3 DNA follows: TGTGCCAGCAGCCCACTTAGGAAACGACTAGCGGGAGGGCCAGCCTACGAGCAGTACTTC. Protein: CASSPLRKRLAGGPAYEQYF.

This clonotype was seen repeatedly, ten times or more. The chain couples TRBV7-2 to TRBJ2-7, with 7 bases matching TRBD2. The germline gives CDR1 SGHTA, CDR2 FQGNSA. This CDR3 region has 14 residues. J lost 2 bases, V lost 5 bases, and 6 bases had no gene match. CDR3 sequence: CASSIWDYAYEQYF. The CDR3 nucleotides read TGTGCCAGCAGCATCTGGGACTACGCCTACGAGCAGTACTTC.

This clonotype was observed a handful of times. The V call is TRBV15, the J call TRBJ1-2; 8 bases are shared with TRBD1. Germline loops: CDR1 LNHNV, CDR2 YYDKDF (reference sequence). J lost 2 bases, V lost 1 base, and 0 bases had no gene match. The CDR3 totals 14 residues. In DNA, the CDR3 is TGTGCCACCAGCAGAGCAGGGGGCAACTATGGCTACACCTTC. This gives the protein CATSRAGGNYGYTF.

This clonotype showed up many times. This rearrangement joins TRBV20-1 to TRBJ2-5; D is possibly TRBD2 (6 bases). The CDR3 covers 15 residues. The germline V gene encodes CDR1 DFQATT and CDR2 SNEGSKA (reference sequence). V lost 1 base to trimming and J lost 2 bases, with 14 bases between them. The CDR3 is CSARGRGPAQETQYF. The CDR3 DNA reads TGCAGTGCTAGAGGGAGGGGCCCAGCGCAAGAGACCCAGTACTTC.

This clonotype has ten or more counts. V usage is TRBV6-5 and J usage is TRBJ1-2, with 8 bases identical to TRBD1. Germline V gives CDR1 MNHEY, CDR2 SVGAGI. CDR3 length equals 16 residues. After removal of 4 bases from V and 5 bases from J, the junction contained 12 bases not matched to a gene. The CDR3 loop reads CASSLDRDGGLYGYTF. The DNA of the CDR3 is TGTGCCAGCAGTTTGGACAGGGACGGGGGACTGTATGGCTACACCTTC.

This clonotype has at least ten counts. This chain uses TRBV7-2 with TRBJ1-6, with D perhaps matching TRBD1 (6 bases). CDR3 length: 15 amino acids. Germline V gene lookup returns CDR1 SGHTA and CDR2 FQGNSA. Deletions cut 5 bases from V and 4 bases from J, with 12 bases between. CDR3 protein: CASSKTGTYNSPLHF. The CDR3 DNA sequence: TGTGCCAGCAGCAAAACCGGGACATATAATTCACCCCTCCACTTT.

There are many counts of this clonotype. The chain has TRBV6-5 and TRBJ2-5; D uncertain. This CDR3 spans 15 amino acids. V gave up 2 bases and J gave up 1 base, with 11 bases separating them. Germline assignment: CDR1 MNHEY and CDR2 SVGAGI. CDR3 coding DNA: TGTGCCAGCAGTTACGTCCCTGCCAGCCAAGAGACCCAGTACTTC. This encodes CASSYVPASQETQYF.

The chain couples TRBV14 to TRBJ1-1; D remains unclear. Looked up from germline, CDR1 is SGHDN and CDR2 is FVKESK. There are 15 residues in the CDR3. The germline V and J ends were trimmed by 5 bases and 0 bases, with 13 bases remaining between them. CDR3: CASSNGQLMNTEAFF. The CDR3 DNA follows: TGTGCCAGCAGCAATGGCCAGCTCATGAACACTGAAGCTTTCTTT.

This clonotype was seen ten or more times. The chain carries TRBV5-1 and TRBJ2-5; 10 bases line up with TRBD2. In germline, CDR1 is SGHRS, CDR2 YFSETQ. The length of the CDR3 is 17 residues. V lost 0 bases to trimming and J lost 2 bases; unmatched junction nucleotides: 7. For the CDR3, the DNA is TGCGCCAGCAGCTTGGCCGGTTCTAGCGGGGGACAAGAGACCCAGTACTTC. Its protein product is CASSLAGSSGGQETQYF. Complete variable domain (other parts from reference TRBV5-1 and TRBJ2-5): KAGVTQTPRYLIKTRGQQVTLSCSPISGHRSVSWYQQTPGQGLQFLFEYFSETQRNKGNFPGRFSGRQFSNSRSEMNVSTLELGDSALYLCASSLAGSSGGQETQYFGPGTRLLVL.

This clonotype was seen at least ten times. This chain links TRBV28 with TRBJ1-2; 11 bases agree with TRBD1. The CDR3 contains 18 residues. In germline, CDR1 is MDHEN, CDR2 SYDVKM. The junction had 11 bases not matched to a gene; V was cut back by 2 bases and J by 3 bases. The CDR3 DNA is TGTGCCAGCAGTTTAGTAGGACAGGGGGCGAGGAAAGACTATGGCTACACCTTC. The encoded protein is CASSLVGQGARKDYGYTF.

This clonotype showed up many times. The V gene is TRBV15, the J gene TRBJ1-6, with D possibly TRBD1 on 6 matching bases. The V and J ends lost 4 bases and 7 bases respectively, with 20 bases between them. This CDR3 is built from 17 residues. Germline loops: CDR1 LNHNV, CDR2 YYDKDF (reference sequence). CDR3 coding DNA: TGTGCCACCAGCACTAAGGGTCACAGGGCCACCAATTCACCCCTCCACTTT. It is translated as CATSTKGHRATNSPLHF. Full variable domain (rest looked up from reference TRBV15 and TRBJ1-6): DAMVIQNPRYQVTQFGKPVTLSCSQTLNHNVMYWYQQKSSQAPKLLFHYYDKDFNNEADTPDNFQSRRPNTSFCFLDIRSPGLGDTAMYLCATSTKGHRATNSPLHFGNGTRLTVT.

This clonotype was counted ten times or more. This sequence joins TRBV12-3 or TRBV12-4 and TRBJ1-1, with 10 bases matching TRBD1. This CDR3 is built from 17 residues. V was clipped by 4 bases and J by 2 bases; unmatched bases: 10. The CDR3 loop is CASSSRQGARVNTEAFF. The CDR3 DNA follows: TGTGCCAGCAGTTCGCGACAGGGGGCGAGGGTCAACACTGAAGCTTTCTTT.

This clonotype was detected many times. V usage is TRBV6-5 and J usage is TRBJ1-2; 9 nucleotides match TRBD1. The V segment lost 2 bases and the J segment 8 bases; nucleotides outside the gene matches: 6. The CDR3 consists of 14 residues. Germline-derived CDR1 and CDR2 are MNHEY and SVGAGI. The CDR3 sequence is CASSYKTGGLGYTF. Written as DNA, the CDR3 is TGTGCCAGCAGTTACAAGACAGGGGGATTAGGCTACACCTTC.

This clonotype was detected many times. V is TRBV12-3 or TRBV12-4 and J is TRBJ1-1, with a tentative D call TRBD1 (5 bases). The CDR3 spans 12 residues. V gave up 6 bases and J gave up 7 bases, with 12 bases separating them. The CDR3 loop is CASSRDALEAFF. The CDR3 DNA follows: TGTGCCAGCAGCAGGGACGCCCTTGAAGCTTTCTTT.

The chain carries TRBV30 and TRBJ1-3; D call uncertain. The germline V gene encodes CDR1 GTSNPN and CDR2 SVGIG (reference sequence). There are 14 residues in the CDR3. V lost 4 bases, J lost 0 bases, and 10 bases lay in between. The DNA of the CDR3 is TGTGCCTGGACAGAAACCTTCTCTGGAAACACCATATATTTT. Protein product: CAWTETFSGNTIYF. The complete variable domain, with remaining parts taken from reference TRBV30 and TRBJ1-3, reads SQTIHQWPATLVQPVGSPLSLECTVEGTSNPNLYWYRQAAGRGLQLLFYSVGIGQISSEVPQNLSASRPQDRQFILSSKKLLLSDSGFYLCAWTETFSGNTIYFGEGSWLTVV.

This clonotype was detected ten times or more. The gene calls are TRBV7-6 and TRBJ2-5; 12 nucleotides agree with TRBD2. Trimming took 1 base from V and 5 from J; bases not matched to a gene: 8. The CDR3 extends over 17 amino acids. Germline V gives CDR1 SGHVS, CDR2 FNYEAQ. The CDR3 reads CASSLEASGRARETQYF. The CDR3 nucleotides are TGTGCCAGCAGCTTAGAGGCTAGCGGGAGGGCCAGGGAGACCCAGTACTTC.

This chain uses TRBV12-3 or TRBV12-4 with TRBJ1-2; D uncertain. The V end was cut by 6 bases, the J end by 8 bases, with 19 bases between. The CDR3 spans 14 residues. The CDR3 DNA follows: TGTGCCAGCAGCCACGCAAGGCTGTCTTACGGCTACACCTTC. Translation: CASSHARLSYGYTF.

This clonotype was seen at least ten times. CDR3 in DNA: TGTGCCAGCAGATCAGGACAGGGGATGGGGGGCTACACCTTC. This codes for CASRSGQGMGGYTF. The chain uses TRBV7-2 and TRBJ1-2; TRBD1 agrees at 9 bases. The CDR3 loop spans 14 amino acids. The trim removed 6 bases at V and 8 bases at J, leaving 10 bases unmatched. Per the germline V gene, CDR1 is SGHTA and CDR2 is FQGNSA.

The chain links TRBV18 to TRBJ2-7; weak D call: TRBD1 (6 bases). The germline CDR1 and CDR2 sequences are KGHSH and LQKENI. This CDR3 is built from 14 residues. V lost 3 bases, J lost 2 bases, and 11 bases lay in between. CDR3 sequence reads: CASSPRTEPYEQYF. CDR3 DNA sequence: TGTGCCAGCTCACCCAGGACAGAACCCTACGAGCAGTACTTC.

The chain uses TRBV2 and TRBJ2-5; D is undetermined. CDR3 length equals 12 residues. CDR1 and CDR2 (germline): SNHLY, FYNNEI. The V and J ends lost 7 bases and 4 bases respectively, with 10 bases between them. CDR3 in DNA: TGTGCCAGCATGGACGTACGAGAGACCCAGTACTTC. Protein: CASMDVRETQYF.

This clonotype was seen at least ten times. V gene TRBV30 combines with J gene TRBJ1-6; TRBD1 might be the D (5 bases). The germline V gene has CDR1 GTSNPN and CDR2 SVGIG (reference sequence). Trimming cost V 4 bases and J 0 bases, with 7 bases left between them. The CDR3 covers 14 residues. The CDR3 spells CAWTQGSYNSPLHF. The CDR3 bases are TGTGCCTGGACCCAGGGCTCCTATAATTCACCCCTCCACTTT.

The chain has TRBV6-4 and TRBJ2-7; D perhaps matches TRBD1 (6 bases). The V gene lost 0 bases and the J gene lost 1 base, with 10 bases spanning the gap. The CDR3 runs to 15 residues. The germline V gene has CDR1 MRHNA and CDR2 SNTAGT. Written as DNA, the CDR3 is TGTGCCAGCAGTGACTCGGGGGCTGGTTCCTACGAGCAGTACTTC. Translated, it gives CASSDSGAGSYEQYF.

The chain uses TRBV28 and TRBJ2-7; possible D gene TRBD2, 6 bases. Trimming cost V 9 bases and J 2 bases, with 14 bases left between them. This CDR3 spans 13 amino acids. Germline loops: CDR1 MDHEN, CDR2 SYDVKM. CDR3 residues: CASEAGSTYEQYF. CDR3 DNA: TGTGCCAGTGAGGCGGGGAGCACCTACGAGCAGTACTTC.